The 18 T cell receptor beta chains given below trace back to one sample, sequenced in a study of OX40 agonist ivuxolimab in advanced cancers. Assay used: immunoSEQ multiplex PCR; TCRdb lists only in-frame clones, some missing. The sample holds some 57,000 clones; roughly 86% are singletons and the top ten take roughly 1.1%. This specimen was CD4+ or CD8+ T cells sorted from blood, taken in a trial of the OX40 agonist ivuxolimab. Receptor source: an adult with an advanced solid tumor such as melanoma, head and neck, liver or kidney cancer.

The rearrangement uses TRBV9 and TRBJ2-1, with 9 bases fitting TRBD1. V gave up 3 bases and J gave up 6 bases; unmatched junction bases: 4. In germline, CDR1 is SGDLS, CDR2 YYNGEE. The CDR3 spans 14 residues. The CDR3 DNA reads TGTGCCAGCAGCGACAGGGGGCACAGCAATGAGCAGTTCTTC. This sequence encodes CASSDRGHSNEQFF.

The J gene is TRBJ1-2, the V gene TRBV10-3; weak D call: TRBD1 (5 bases). Trimming took off 6 bases at V and 0 bases at J, with 14 bases between the two ends. This CDR3 comprises 15 residues. The germline CDR1 and CDR2 sequences are ENHRY and SYGVKD. CDR3 DNA sequence: TGTGCCATCAGCCCCTCCGGGACGTCTAACTATGGCTACACCTTC. Encoded protein: CAISPSGTSNYGYTF.

This rearrangement joins TRBV6-1 to TRBJ2-7; perhaps TRBD2 as D (5 bases). Trimming stripped 4 bases from V and 6 bases from J, with 13 bases between. Germline values: CDR1 MNHNS, CDR2 SASEGT. The CDR3 is made up of 13 amino acids. For the CDR3, the DNA is TGTGCCAGCAGTGGTGGACTTACTAGCGAGCAGTACTTC. Its translation: CASSGGLTSEQYF.

The chain is built from TRBV4-1 and TRBJ2-7; TRBD1 aligns across 7 bases. Per germline, CDR1 MGHRA and CDR2 YSYEKL. The ends lost 1 base at V and 2 bases at J; junction bases unmatched: 5. This CDR3 contains 15 residues. This CDR3 reads CASSQGGTDTYEQYF. For the CDR3, the DNA is TGCGCCAGCAGCCAAGGAGGGACAGACACCTACGAGCAGTACTTC.

The chain combines TRBV2 with TRBJ1-2; D gene ambiguous. The V gene's germline CDR1 is SNHLY and CDR2 FYNNEI. This CDR3 has 13 amino acids. The V and J ends lost 7 bases and 6 bases respectively, with 15 bases between them. The CDR3 DNA sequence: TGTGCCAGCATCCCGGGAAGGAGAGATGGCTACACCTTC. This translates into CASIPGRRDGYTF.

This chain connects TRBV5-1 to TRBJ2-7, with 11 bases lining up with TRBD1. Per the germline V gene, CDR1 is SGHRS and CDR2 is YFSETQ. The CDR3 loop spans 15 amino acids. With 4 bases clipped from V and 6 bases from J, the junction kept 9 bases outside the gene matches. DNA for the CDR3: TGCGCCAGCAGCAGCTCCGGGACAGGGGGTTTCGAGCAGTACTTC. Amino acid sequence: CASSSSGTGGFEQYF.

The chain combines TRBV28 with TRBJ2-2; D is undetermined. The CDR3 loop spans 12 amino acids. Germline-derived CDR1 and CDR2 are MDHEN and SYDVKM. V lost 1 base to trimming and J lost 7 bases, with 4 bases between them. The chain's CDR3 is CASSLYGGELFF. The CDR3 DNA reads as TGTGCCAGCAGTTTATACGGCGGGGAGCTGTTTTTT.

The chain uses TRBV7-9 and TRBJ2-3, with TRBD1 matching over 8 bases. The length of the CDR3 is 15 residues. Germline V gene data show CDR1 as SEHNR and CDR2 as FQNEAQ (reference sequence). The V gene end was trimmed by 3 bases and the J gene end by 2 bases; junction bases not matched to a gene: 4. CDR3 residues: CASSFGQGPTDTQYF. The CDR3, as DNA: TGTGCCAGCAGCTTCGGACAGGGACCCACAGATACGCAGTATTTT.

V usage is TRBV9 and J usage is TRBJ2-7; the D gene could be TRBD1 or TRBD2 (5 bases each). CDR1 is SGDLS and CDR2 is YYNGEE in the germline V gene. The CDR3 length is 12 residues. V was clipped by 7 bases and J by 5 bases, with 13 bases between them. The CDR3 spells CASGDASNEQYF. In DNA form, the CDR3 reads TGTGCCAGCGGGGACGCGTCTAACGAGCAGTACTTC.

This chain uses TRBV6-5 with TRBJ2-1; 12 bases are a match to TRBD2. After removal of 4 bases from V and 4 bases from J, the junction contained 5 bases not matched to a gene. The CDR3 has 16 amino acids. Germline V gives CDR1 MNHEY, CDR2 SVGAGI. The CDR3 DNA is TGTGCCAGCAGTTCGACTAGCGGGAGCGCGTACAATGAGCAGTTCTTC. Protein sequence: CASSSTSGSAYNEQFF.

The chain employs TRBV7-2 and TRBJ2-7, with D unclear. The CDR3 spans 13 residues. Trimming took off 1 base at V and 5 bases at J, with 9 bases between the two ends. The germline CDR1 and CDR2 sequences are SGHTA and FQGNSA. The CDR3, as DNA: TGTGCCAGCAGCTTAGTAGGACGGAACGAGCAGTACTTC. Amino acids: CASSLVGRNEQYF. Filled out from reference TRBV7-2 and TRBJ2-7, the complete variable domain reads GAGVSQSPSNKVTEKGKDVELRCDPISGHTALYWYRQSLGQGLEFLIYFQGNSAPDKSGLPSDRFSAERTGGSVSTLTIQRTQQEDSAVYLCASSLVGRNEQYFGPGTRLTVT.

The CDR3 loop is CASSLWGKETQYF. CDR3 bases: TGTGCCAGCAGTTTATGGGGGAAAGAGACCCAGTACTTC. V and J are TRBV28 and TRBJ2-5; D gene uncertain. This CDR3 contains 13 residues. Per germline, CDR1 MDHEN and CDR2 SYDVKM. V lost 0 bases and J lost 3, with 5 bases in between. The whole variable domain, filled in from reference TRBV28 and TRBJ2-5, reads DVKVTQSSRYLVKRTGEKVFLECVQDMDHENMFWYRQDPGLGLRLIYFSYDVKMKEKGDIPEGYSVSREKKERFSLILESASTNQTSMYLCASSLWGKETQYFGPGTRLLVL.

J is TRBJ2-5 and V is TRBV28; perhaps TRBD1 as D (6 bases). Between the trimmed V and J ends, which lost 2 bases and 5 bases, there was a span of 18 bases. Germline V lookup: CDR1 MDHEN, CDR2 SYDVKM. The CDR3 loop spans 16 amino acids. DNA for the CDR3: TGTGCCAGCAGTTTAGCGGCAGCAGGGGATACGGAGACCCAGTACTTC. It translates to CASSLAAAGDTETQYF.

The V call is TRBV28, the J call TRBJ1-2, with 8 bases matching TRBD1. The V segment lost 6 bases and the J segment 8 bases; nucleotides outside the gene matches: 8. The V gene's germline CDR1 is MDHEN and CDR2 SYDVKM. CDR3 length equals 13 residues. The CDR3 reads CASRTPRDRGYTF. CDR3 DNA sequence: TGTGCCAGCAGGACTCCCCGGGACAGGGGCTACACCTTC.

The chain uses TRBV10-3 and TRBJ2-5; TRBD2 is a possible D gene (5 bases). The CDR3 has 15 amino acids. The V gene lost 8 bases and the J gene lost 1 base, with 17 bases spanning the gap. In germline, CDR1 is ENHRY, CDR2 SYGVKD. CDR3 residues: CAIAGIPLRQETQYF. Written as DNA, the CDR3 is TGTGCCATCGCCGGGATCCCCTTACGCCAAGAGACCCAGTACTTC.

The count of this clone is one. This sequence joins TRBV7-3 and TRBJ2-2; tentatively, D is TRBD2 (5 bases). V lost 4 bases to trimming and J lost 6 bases, with 15 bases between them. Germline CDR1 reads SGHTA; CDR2 reads FQGTGA. The CDR3 contains 15 residues. CDR3 loop: CASSSDYNSPGELFF. In DNA form, the CDR3 reads TGTGCCAGCAGCTCCGACTACAATTCCCCCGGGGAGCTGTTTTTT.

This chain uses TRBV18 with TRBJ1-2; D perhaps matches TRBD1 (5 bases). From germline, CDR1 is KGHSH and CDR2 LQKENI. CDR3 length equals 17 residues. The germline V and J ends were trimmed by 4 bases and 6 bases, with 24 bases remaining between them. CDR3 DNA: TGTGCCAGCTCACTACAAGGGGAGGCCTTTTTCCTTCATGGCTACACCTTC. Encoded protein: CASSLQGEAFFLHGYTF.

V usage is TRBV19 and J usage is TRBJ1-2; D is perhaps TRBD1 (5 bases). Trimming took off 5 bases at V and 3 bases at J, with 13 bases between the two ends. Germline assignment: CDR1 LNHDA and CDR2 SQIVND (reference sequence). The length of the CDR3 is 14 residues. Here the CDR3 DNA reads TGTGCCAGTAGTCTCAGGGACGGTTACTATGGCTACACCTTC. Protein product: CASSLRDGYYGYTF.